This TCR beta chain came from a study of OX40 agonist ivuxolimab in advanced cancers. Overall study: The study treated patients with ivuxolimab, an agonistic anti-OX40 (CD134) antibody. Cohort: approximately 83% men, mean age approximately 64, aged roughly 20 to 79. Study outcomes and limitations: At 0.1 to 3.0 mg/kg, clonal expansion of CD4+ and CD8+ blood T cells had occurred by week 6.

Generated by immunoSEQ multiplex PCR, the TCRdb table keeps only in-frame clones and is missing some. The table shows about 83,000 clones, with over 75% occurring only once. The CDR3 covers 13 residues. V was clipped by 0 bases and J by 6 bases, with 8 bases between them. Germline CDR1 and CDR2: MNHEY and SVGAGI. Comment on this clone: The antigen remains undetermined.

The rearrangement uses TRBV6-5 and TRBJ1-2, with a possible D match to TRBD1 (5 bases). This receptor was obtained from an adult with an advanced solid tumor such as melanoma, head and neck, liver or kidney cancer. This sample comprised CD4+ or CD8+ T cells sorted from blood, obtained in a trial of the OX40 agonist ivuxolimab. Written as DNA, the CDR3 is TGTGCCAGCAGTTACTCGGGACCTAATGGCTACACCTTC. It translates to CASSYSGPNGYTF.